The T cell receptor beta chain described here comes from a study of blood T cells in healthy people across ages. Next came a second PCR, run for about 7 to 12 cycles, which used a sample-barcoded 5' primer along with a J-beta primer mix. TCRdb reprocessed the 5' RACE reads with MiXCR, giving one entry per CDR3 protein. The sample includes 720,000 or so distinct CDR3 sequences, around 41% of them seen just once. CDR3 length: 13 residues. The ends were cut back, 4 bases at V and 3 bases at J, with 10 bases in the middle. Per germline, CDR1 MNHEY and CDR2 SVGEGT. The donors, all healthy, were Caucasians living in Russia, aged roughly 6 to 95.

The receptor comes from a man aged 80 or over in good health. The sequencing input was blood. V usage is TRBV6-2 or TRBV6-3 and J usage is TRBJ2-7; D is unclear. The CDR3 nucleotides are TGTGCCAGCAGTTCTGGGGTTCGCTACGAGCAGTACTTC. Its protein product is CASSSGVRYEQYF.